The table lists the clone carrying this T cell receptor (beta chain) with a few counts. This record comes from a study of cytomegalovirus exposure and HLA in healthy donors. PCR was performed using 60 Vbeta and 13 Jbeta primers. Profiled with immunoSEQ multiplex PCR; TCRdb holds only in-frame clones, not every one. The sample lists roughly 160,000 clones, approximately 77% occurring once. CDR3 size: 16 residues. V shed 4 bases and J 1 base; nucleotides not matched to a gene: 10. Germline loops: CDR1 SGHRS, CDR2 YFSETQ. Sequenced sample: PBMCs. The rearrangement joins TRBV5-1 to TRBJ1-1; 7 bases agree with TRBD1. The TCR was taken from a man younger than 40 in good health and CMV-seropositive. The CDR3 loop is CASSEGYRGGNTEAFF. The CDR3 DNA is TGCGCCAGCAGCGAAGGGTACAGGGGAGGGAACACTGAAGCTTTCTTT.